The clone carrying this T cell receptor (beta chain) was picked up one time. One Seattle source followed patients from active infection through their disease course. Methods used by the authors: Estimation of nucleated cell counts relied on the amplification of reference gene primers. Clones were sequenced by immunoSEQ multiplex PCR, and TCRdb holds only the in-frame ones, with some missing. That table is the source of V, J and clone size, and D and trimming were worked out from the DNA. The top ten clones hold less than 3.5% of a sample with 300,000 to 350,000 clones, 75% to 90% of them seen once. This sample is drawn from a study of blood T cell repertoires in COVID-19. The wider study: Sources were T cells, B-cell-depleted T cells, or PBMCs; the material itself was cDNA or gDNA.

V was pared by 2 bases and J by 4 bases, with 11 bases of the junction left unmatched. The CDR3 runs 18 residues. CDR1 and CDR2 from the germline V gene are SGHVS and FNYEAQ. The sequenced material came from peripheral blood. The chain employs TRBV7-6 and TRBJ1-3; 10 bases fit TRBD1. The receptor was derived from a woman in her 30s with COVID-19, enrolled during active disease. The CDR3: CASSLINTGTGDGNTIYF. In DNA form, the CDR3 reads TGTGCCAGCAGCTTAATCAATACCGGGACAGGGGACGGAAACACCATATATTTT. The full variable domain, with the rest looked up from reference TRBV7-6 and TRBJ1-3, is GAGVSQSPRYKVTKRGQDVALRCDPISGHVSLYWYRQALGQGPEFLTYFNYEAQQDKSGLPNDRFSAERPEGSISTLTIQRTEQRDSAMYRCASSLINTGTGDGNTIYFGEGSWLTVV.